This T cell receptor beta chain derives from a study of T cell responses to AZD1222 COVID-19 vaccine. Study-wide results and caveats: Females made up more of the donors, who were largely white British, and clonal diversity may have come out too low.

J lost 2 bases, V lost 6 bases, and 7 bases had no gene match. Germline CDR1 is MGHDK and CDR2 is SYGVNS. The CDR3 is made up of 14 amino acids. Remarks on this clone: Antigen: not known.

Using immunoSEQ multiplex PCR, the repertoire was profiled, and TCRdb retains in-frame clones only, with some absent. In the table there are roughly 140,000 clones, more than 85% of which are singletons. The source is an adult who had recovered from COVID-19. V gene TRBV25-1 combines with J gene TRBJ2-7; 7 bases match TRBD1. Sequencing used peripheral blood, obtained after recovery from COVID-19. Here the CDR3 DNA reads TGTGCCAGCAGCGCCAACAGGGGCACCTACGAGCAGTACTTC. Residues: CASSANRGTYEQYF.